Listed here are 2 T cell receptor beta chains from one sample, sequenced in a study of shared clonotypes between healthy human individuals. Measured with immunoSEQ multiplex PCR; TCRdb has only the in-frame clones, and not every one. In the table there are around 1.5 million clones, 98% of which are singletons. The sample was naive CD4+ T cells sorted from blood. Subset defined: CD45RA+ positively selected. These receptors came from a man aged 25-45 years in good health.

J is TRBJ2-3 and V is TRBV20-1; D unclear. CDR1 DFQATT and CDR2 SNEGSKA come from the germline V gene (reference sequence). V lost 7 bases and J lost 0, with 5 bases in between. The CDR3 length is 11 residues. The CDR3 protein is CSVLSTDTQYF. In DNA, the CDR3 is TGCAGTGTGTTAAGCACAGATACGCAGTATTTT.

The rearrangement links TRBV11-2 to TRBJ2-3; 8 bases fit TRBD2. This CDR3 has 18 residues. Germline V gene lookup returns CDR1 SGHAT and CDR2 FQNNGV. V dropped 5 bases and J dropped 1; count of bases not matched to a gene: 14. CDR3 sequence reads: CASSARLNSGMGTDTQYF. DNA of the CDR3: TGTGCCAGCAGCGCCCGGCTTAATAGCGGGATGGGCACAGATACGCAGTATTTT.